This is a list of T cell receptor beta chains from one sample in a study of post-analysis software for immune sequencing data. TCRdb re-analysed the PCR reads in MiXCR, keeping a single row per CDR3 protein. This table holds some 800,000 distinct CDR3 sequences, about 43% found once. The sample was blood. The receptors were sampled from a girl between 10 and 17 years old with multiple sclerosis. Each CDR3 is given with its conserved first and last residue. The order of the fields is clone size, D gene, V gene, J gene, CDR3 protein, CDR3 DNA. D genes are given only for firm matches. Size is stated for part of the rows, as once, few or many counts, or as a class when the clone is expanded.

abundance: few
d_gene: .
v_gene: TRBV7-8
j_gene: TRBJ1-4
CDR3aa: CASSLVEYSSENLFF
CDR3nt: TGTGCCAGCAGCTTAGTAGAGTACAGCTCCGAAAACCTGTTTTTT

abundance: .
d_gene: TRBD1
v_gene: TRBV30
j_gene: TRBJ2-7
CDR3aa: CAWRPHRGEQYF
CDR3nt: TGTGCCTGGAGACCTCACAGGGGCGAGCAGTACTTC

abundance: .
d_gene: .
v_gene: TRBV12-3/TRBV12-4
j_gene: TRBJ2-4
CDR3aa: CASSTPTGGGAKNIQYF
CDR3nt: TGTGCCAGCAGTACGCCAACAGGGGGGGGGGCCAAAAACATTCAGTACTTC

abundance: .
d_gene: TRBD1
v_gene: TRBV7-3
j_gene: TRBJ1-6
CDR3aa: CASSGGQGNSPLHF
CDR3nt: TGTGCCAGCAGCGGCGGACAGGGAAATTCACCCCTCCACTTT

abundance: .
d_gene: .
v_gene: TRBV3-1
j_gene: TRBJ2-5
CDR3aa: CASSQKGKGRKLVETQYF
CDR3nt: TGTGCCAGCAGCCAAAAAGGGAAGGGACGAAAACTAGTGGAGACCCAGTACTTC

abundance: .
d_gene: .
v_gene: TRBV12-3/TRBV12-4
j_gene: TRBJ2-6
CDR3aa: CASSLFSSGANVLTF
CDR3nt: TGTGCCAGCAGTTTGTTCAGCTCTGGGGCCAACGTCCTGACTTTC

abundance: .
d_gene: TRBD1
v_gene: TRBV12-3/TRBV12-4
j_gene: TRBJ2-5
CDR3aa: CASRPGQDQGTQYF
CDR3nt: TGTGCCAGCAGACCCGGACAGGACCAAGGGACCCAGTACTTC

abundance: .
d_gene: .
v_gene: TRBV20-1
j_gene: TRBJ1-1
CDR3aa: CSARGDRGDTEAFF
CDR3nt: TGCAGTGCTAGAGGAGATAGGGGGGACACTGAAGCTTTCTTT

abundance: few
d_gene: TRBD1
v_gene: TRBV9
j_gene: TRBJ1-2
CDR3aa: CASSTRTGPPYGYTF
CDR3nt: TGTGCCAGCAGCACTCGGACAGGACCTCCCTATGGCTACACCTTC

abundance: once
d_gene: TRBD2
v_gene: TRBV24-1
j_gene: TRBJ2-1
CDR3aa: CATSDHSGRAYNEQFF
CDR3nt: TGTGCCACCAGTGATCATAGCGGGAGGGCCTACAATGAGCAGTTCTTC

abundance: .
d_gene: TRBD1
v_gene: TRBV6-8
j_gene: TRBJ1-5
CDR3aa: CATLSSVRRGISNQPQHF
CDR3nt: TGTGCCACCCTCAGTTCGGTACGCAGGGGGATTAGCAATCAGCCCCAGCATTTT